This TCR beta chain was captured by sequencing in a study of CD8+ T cells in alopecia areata. Treatment here: oral pan-JAK inhibitor, 5-10 mg twice daily. On this clone itself: Its antigen remains unidentified.

The authors extracted RNA and reverse transcribed it into cDNA as the sequencing template. Sequencing was performed with immunoSEQ multiplex PCR; in TCRdb, only in-frame clones are kept and a portion is missing. Counted here are approximately 280,000 clones, roughly 64% occurring once; the ten biggest clones make up roughly 1.8%. Study-level points and caveats: Especially in alopecia totalis/universalis, lesional scalp showed greater clonality than normal scalp did. Sequenced scalp T cells also include alphabeta T cells resident in normal skin.

Germline loops: CDR1 MNHEY, CDR2 SMNVEV (reference sequence). V was shortened by 0 bases and J by 11 bases, with 6 bases between the two germline ends. This CDR3 spans 11 amino acids. The receptor comes from a human donor with alopecia areata. This chain links TRBV27 with TRBJ2-3; tentative D call: TRBD2 (5 bases). The sample was CD4+ T cells sorted from blood, taken at week 24, from a patient treated with tofacitinib. Here the CDR3 reads CASSLSGKQYF. The CDR3, as DNA: TGTGCCAGCAGTTTATCCGGGAAGCAGTATTTT.